The 14 T cell receptor beta chains presented below share a single source sample, sequenced in a study of breast tumors, draining lymph nodes, adjacent tissues. TCRdb analysed the multiplex PCR reads with MiXCR anew, one entry per CDR3 protein. The sample carries tens of thousands of distinct CDR3 sequences, around three fifths recorded once. The sample consisted of tumor-adjacent breast tissue. The source is a female donor with breast cancer. Some clones in this sample may be carry-over from other donors' samples.

This rearrangement joins TRBV5-1 to TRBJ2-3, with 13 bases lining up with TRBD2. This CDR3 is 16 amino acids long. The germline CDR1 and CDR2 sequences are SGHRS and YFSETQ. The junction had 7 bases not matched to a gene; V was cut back by 4 bases and J by 5 bases. CDR3: CASSTGLAGERDTQYF. Written as DNA, the CDR3 is TGCGCCAGCAGCACAGGACTAGCGGGAGAAAGAGATACGCAGTATTTT.

Ten or more counts support this clonotype. A read error is possible here, since a much larger clone lies one base away. This chain joins TRBV12-3 or TRBV12-4 and TRBJ2-5; the D call may be TRBD1 or TRBD2 (5 bases each). The CDR3 sequence is 14 residues long. Deletions cut 3 bases from V and 5 bases from J, with 13 bases between. The CDR3 nucleotides are TGTGCCAGCAGTTTCGGGACGATACAGGAGACCCAGTACTTC. Translating it yields CASSFGTIQETQYF.

In this sample, this clonotype turned up once. The CDR3, as DNA: TGTGCCACCAGTGATCGGCAGGATGAAAAACTGTTTTTT. The encoded protein is CATSDRQDEKLFF. The chain is built from TRBV24-1 and TRBJ1-4, with unresolved D. The V gene's germline CDR1 is KGHDR and CDR2 SFDVKD. The CDR3 spans 13 residues. V shed 3 bases and J shed 6 bases, with 7 bases lying between them.

V gene TRBV20-1 combines with J gene TRBJ2-1; 9 bases match TRBD2. J was trimmed by 11 bases and V by 0 bases; bases with no gene match: 14. The CDR3 contains 16 residues. CDR1 is DFQATT, CDR2 SNEGSKA, per germline (reference sequence). This chain's CDR3 is CSARDLVAGVLNKQFF. In nucleotides, the CDR3 is TGCAGTGCTAGAGATCTGGTAGCGGGAGTGTTAAATAAGCAGTTCTTC.

This clonotype counts as medium-sized. This chain's CDR3 is CASSDSSGPAYAYNEQFF. CDR3 coding DNA: TGTGCCAGCAGCGACTCTAGCGGGCCCGCGTATGCCTACAATGAGCAGTTCTTC. The V and J genes are TRBV9 and TRBJ2-1, with 8 positions matching TRBD2. Germline V gene sequence: CDR1 SGDLS, CDR2 YYNGEE. J gave up 2 bases and V 3 bases, and 13 bases lay outside the gene matches. The CDR3 is 18 amino acids. Combining the CDR3 with reference TRBV9 and TRBJ2-1 gives the whole variable domain DSGVTQTPKHLITATGQRVTLRCSPRSGDLSVYWYQQSLDQGLQFLIQYYNGEERAKGNILERFSAQQFPDLHSELNLSSLELGDSALYFCASSDSSGPAYAYNEQFFGPGTRLTVL.

This clonotype was detected only a few times. This chain uses TRBV4-1 with TRBJ2-7, with D possibly TRBD2 on 7 matching bases. The CDR3 loop spans 17 amino acids. Germline V gene data show CDR1 as MGHRA and CDR2 as YSYEKL. The V and J ends lost 4 bases and 0 bases respectively, with 19 bases between them. Here the CDR3 DNA reads TGCGCCAGCAGCCGGCCTCAGTTGAGGGGGGGCTCCTACGAGCAGTACTTC. Protein sequence: CASSRPQLRGGSYEQYF.

Many counts were recorded for this clonotype. This chain connects TRBV7-9 to TRBJ1-1; D remains ambiguous. Trimming took off 3 bases at V and 3 bases at J, with 14 bases between the two ends. Germline CDR1 SEHNR, CDR2 FQNEAQ (reference sequence). The CDR3 length is 15 residues. The DNA of the CDR3 is TGTGCCAGCAGCTTCGAGGTAAGGAAGGACACTGAAGCTTTCTTT. The encoded protein is CASSFEVRKDTEAFF.

V usage is TRBV7-3 and J usage is TRBJ2-1; TRBD2 matches 9 bases. CDR1 SGHTA and CDR2 FQGTGA come from the germline V gene. The CDR3 totals 15 residues. V lost 2 bases and J lost 3; bases outside the gene matches: 2. The CDR3 spells CASSLVAGDYNEQFF. CDR3 bases: TGTGCCAGCAGCTTAGTAGCGGGAGACTACAATGAGCAGTTCTTC. Variable domain in full (rest from reference TRBV7-3 and TRBJ2-1): GAGVSQTPSNKVTEKGKYVELRCDPISGHTALYWYRQSLGQGPEFLIYFQGTGAADDSGLPNDRFFAVRPEGSVSTLKIQRTERGDSAVYLCASSLVAGDYNEQFFGPGTRLTVL.

This clonotype was picked up one time. This rearrangement joins TRBV7-9 to TRBJ2-7; D is ambiguous. From germline, CDR1 is SEHNR and CDR2 FQNEAQ (reference sequence). The CDR3 covers 13 residues. Trimming removed 2 bases from V and 3 bases from J, with 8 bases in between. CDR3 nucleotide sequence: TGTGCCAGCAGCTTAAACTGGGACTACGAGCAGTACTTC. As protein: CASSLNWDYEQYF. Based on the CDR3 plus reference TRBV7-9 and TRBJ2-7, the full variable domain is DTGVSQNPRHKITKRGQNVTFRCDPISEHNRLYWYRQTLGQGPEFLTYFQNEAQLEKSRLLSDRFSAERPKGSFSTLEIQRTEQGDSAMYLCASSLNWDYEQYFGPGTRLTVT.

The chain couples TRBV5-6 to TRBJ2-3; D remains ambiguous. The V and J ends lost 5 bases and 2 bases respectively, with 15 bases between them. Germline CDR1 and CDR2: SGHDT and YYEEEE. The CDR3 runs 15 residues. CDR3 protein: CASSSLQAFTDTQYF. The CDR3 DNA is TGTGCCAGCAGTTCACTTCAGGCGTTCACAGATACGCAGTATTTT.

This clonotype appeared a few times. The chain couples TRBV6-5 to TRBJ1-1; no firm D call. Germline-derived CDR1 and CDR2 are MNHEY and SVGAGI. V lost 0 bases and J 1 base, leaving 12 bases between the germline ends. The CDR3 is 16 amino acids. Here the CDR3 reads CASSYSAIRENTEAFF. The CDR3 DNA reads TGTGCCAGCAGTTACTCTGCGATCAGAGAGAACACTGAAGCTTTCTTT.

This sequence joins TRBV29-1 and TRBJ1-2; the D gene is possibly TRBD1 (6 bases). Trimming took off 4 bases at V and 8 bases at J, with 14 bases between the two ends. CDR1 is SQVTM, CDR2 ANQGSEA, per germline. The length of the CDR3 is 12 residues. The CDR3 loop reads CSVAGAELGYTF. The CDR3 DNA reads as TGCAGCGTTGCAGGGGCCGAGTTGGGCTACACCTTC.

CDR3 nucleotide sequence: TGTGCCAGCAGCTTAGGGGGACAGGGGGCCTACAATGAGCAGTTCTTC. Translating gives CASSLGGQGAYNEQFF. J is TRBJ2-1 and V is TRBV7-3, with 11 bases lining up with TRBD1. Germline CDR1 reads SGHTA; CDR2 reads FQGTGA. Trimming at V came to 2 bases and at J to 2 bases, leaving 2 bases not matched to a gene. CDR3 length: 16 residues. Variable domain in full (rest from reference TRBV7-3 and TRBJ2-1): GAGVSQTPSNKVTEKGKYVELRCDPISGHTALYWYRQSLGQGPEFLIYFQGTGAADDSGLPNDRFFAVRPEGSVSTLKIQRTERGDSAVYLCASSLGGQGAYNEQFFGPGTRLTVL.

CDR3 sequence (DNA): TGTGCCAGCAGCCCTCAATCCGGGACAGGGACTGGAAACACCATATATTTT. It yields the protein CASSPQSGTGTGNTIYF. The chain couples TRBV7-2 to TRBJ1-3; 9 positions match TRBD1. The CDR3 runs 17 residues. The V gene end was trimmed by 5 bases and the J gene end by 2 bases; junction bases not matched to a gene: 10. In germline, CDR1 is SGHTA, CDR2 FQGNSA.